This T cell receptor beta chain was documented in a study of blood T cell repertoires in COVID-19. Whole-study context: Italy, Spain and the United States were the sources of the convalescent and acute COVID-19 samples. Sources were T cells, B-cell-depleted T cells, or PBMCs; the material itself was cDNA or gDNA.

Sequencing was performed with immunoSEQ multiplex PCR; in TCRdb, only in-frame clones are kept and a portion is missing. The sample yields about 52,000 clones, around 84% seen once. The trim removed 0 bases at V and 7 bases at J, leaving 4 bases unmatched. The CDR3 is 15 amino acids. Germline V gene data show CDR1 as LNHDA and CDR2 as SQIVND (reference sequence). The chain is built from TRBV19 and TRBJ1-4; 8 nucleotides line up with TRBD1. Source material: peripheral blood. This clonotype was sampled from a man aged 65 to 79 with acute or convalescent COVID-19. CDR3 in DNA: TGTGCCAGTAGTATAGAGGGGACAGGAGGTGAAAAACTGTTTTTT. Translated, it gives CASSIEGTGGEKLFF.